The next 28 T cell receptor beta chains were all read from a single sample in a study of regulatory T cells in long-lasting Graves disease. The sample's time point: newly diagnosed GD, antithyroid drugs for less than 3 months. PBMCs provided the RNA from which the TCR library was made. TCR beta libraries were built with iRepertoire HTBI primers and Arm-PCR of CDR3 regions. TCRdb reanalysed the multiplex PCR reads using MiXCR and keeps one entry per CDR3 protein. The sample holds about 310,000 distinct CDR3 sequences, more than 15% seen once. The sequences come from peripheral blood mononuclear cells (PBMCs), collected at new diagnosis, from a patient treated with antithyroid drugs. These receptors were taken from a female donor with Graves disease.

Many counts were recorded for this clonotype. The rearrangement uses TRBV28 and TRBJ2-7; D is unresolved. Germline lookup yields CDR1 MDHEN and CDR2 SYDVKM. The CDR3 contains 12 residues. The ends were cut back, 3 bases at V and 3 bases at J, with 6 bases in the middle. DNA for the CDR3: TGTGCCAGCAGTTTTTCCAACTACGAGCAGTACTTC. It specifies CASSFSNYEQYF. Drawing the rest from reference TRBV28 and TRBJ2-7, the complete variable domain is DVKVTQSSRYLVKRTGEKVFLECVQDMDHENMFWYRQDPGLGLRLIYFSYDVKMKEKGDIPEGYSVSREKKERFSLILESASTNQTSMYLCASSFSNYEQYFGPGTRLTVT.

Points on this clonotype: A far larger clone is one nucleotide away, so this likely arose from a read error. The chain joins TRBV11-2 to TRBJ2-3, with D perhaps matching TRBD1 or TRBD2 (5 bases each). The ends were cut back, 4 bases at V and 6 bases at J, with 17 bases in the middle. The germline CDR1 and CDR2 sequences are SGHAT and FQNNGV. The CDR3 contains 15 residues. The CDR3 reads CASSSAGRIADTQYF. CDR3 in DNA: TGTGCCAGCAGCTCGGCAGGGAGAATAGCGGATACGCAGTATTTT.

The table lists this clonotype with a few counts. The chain carries TRBV29-1 and TRBJ2-1, with TRBD2 matching over 7 bases. The germline V gene encodes CDR1 SQVTM and CDR2 ANQGSEA. V lost 7 bases to trimming and J lost 8 bases; unmatched junction nucleotides: 5. There are 11 residues in the CDR3. This chain's CDR3 is CSGDYFDEQFF. CDR3 bases: TGCAGCGGGGACTATTTCGATGAGCAGTTCTTC.

The chain's CDR3 is CASSFDGYTF. In DNA form, the CDR3 reads TGTGCCAGCAGTTTTGATGGCTACACCTTC. This chain joins TRBV6-4 and TRBJ1-2; D gene unclear. Trimming left V 5 bases short and J 6 bases short, with 4 bases between. Germline CDR1 and CDR2: MRHNA and SNTAGT. The CDR3 covers 10 residues.

The chain uses TRBV27 and TRBJ2-7; TRBD2 matches 8 bases. Germline values: CDR1 MNHEY, CDR2 SMNVEV (reference sequence). V shed 4 bases and J 3 bases; nucleotides not matched to a gene: 11. The CDR3 runs 16 residues. CDR3 DNA sequence: TGTGCCAGCAGTTACGCGGGAGGCAGGAGTATCTACGAGCAGTACTTC. Translated: CASSYAGGRSIYEQYF.

This clonotype showed up just a few times. The chain combines TRBV9 with TRBJ1-5; 7 bases are shared with TRBD1. There are 16 residues in the CDR3. The ends lost 3 bases at V and 6 bases at J; junction bases unmatched: 12. Germline values: CDR1 SGDLS, CDR2 YYNGEE. CDR3 sequence reads: CASSASAGGNLQPQHF. In nucleotides, the CDR3 is TGTGCCAGCAGCGCCTCGGCAGGGGGTAACCTTCAGCCCCAGCATTTT.

Concerning this clonotype itself: This probably arose from a read error, given a far larger clone one base away. CDR3 sequence (DNA): TGTGCCAGCAACAGGCCCACAGATACGCGGTATTTT. Protein sequence: CASNRPTDTRYF. The chain employs TRBV2 and TRBJ2-3, with a tentative D call TRBD1 (5 bases). The CDR3 sequence is 12 residues long. Germline V gene data show CDR1 as SNHLY and CDR2 as FYNNEI.

There are a few counts of this clonotype. V is TRBV5-1 and J is TRBJ1-3, with TRBD1 as a possible D gene (6 bases). The CDR3 length is 15 residues. CDR1 is SGHRS, CDR2 YFSETQ, per germline. With 4 bases removed from V and 0 bases from J, the gap between germline ends came to 11 bases. This CDR3 reads CASSPGGTSGNTIYF. CDR3 coding DNA: TGCGCCAGCAGCCCGGGGGGCACCTCTGGAAACACCATATATTTT.

This clonotype was seen ten or more times. The chain carries TRBV29-1 and TRBJ2-7; 8 bases line up with TRBD2. The CDR3 is made up of 17 amino acids. The germline gives CDR1 SQVTM, CDR2 ANQGSEA. The ends lost 0 bases at V and 7 bases at J; junction bases unmatched: 17. The CDR3 bases are TGCAGCGTTGAAGATCCGGGACTAGGTGGAGCGGGACTGGAGCAGTACTTC. Translation: CSVEDPGLGGAGLEQYF.

This clonotype appeared many times. V is TRBV4-2 and J is TRBJ1-1; weak D call: TRBD1 (6 bases). The length of the CDR3 is 12 residues. With 8 bases removed from V and 4 bases from J, the gap between germline ends came to 11 bases. The V gene's germline CDR1 is LGHNA and CDR2 YNFKEQ. The CDR3 protein is CASRGRATEAFF. CDR3 bases: TGTGCCAGCCGGGGGCGTGCCACTGAAGCTTTCTTT.

The V and J genes are TRBV6-2 or TRBV6-3 and TRBJ2-6, with TRBD1 as a possible D gene (6 bases). With 8 bases removed from V and 0 bases from J, the gap between germline ends came to 17 bases. Germline V lookup: CDR1 MNHEY, CDR2 SVGEGT. The CDR3 extends over 17 amino acids. This CDR3 is CASRGGGAGSGANVLTF. The CDR3 region has the DNA TGTGCCAGCCGAGGTGGGGGCGCGGGCTCTGGGGCCAACGTCCTGACTTTC.

This clonotype was recorded a few times. Compared with germline, one end of the junction differs, possibly owing to a read error. This chain joins TRBV28 and TRBJ1-6; D ambiguous. This CDR3 spans 14 amino acids. CDR1 and CDR2 from the germline V gene are MDHEN and SYDVKM. CDR3 residues: CASSLNGNNSLLHF. CDR3 nucleotide sequence: TGTGCCAGCAGTTTGAACGGGAACAATTCACTCCTCCACTTT.

The chain links TRBV6-1 to TRBJ2-7, with D perhaps TRBD1 or TRBD2 (5 bases each). Trimming stripped 8 bases from V and 3 bases from J, with 17 bases between. The CDR3 is made up of 14 amino acids. Germline V lookup: CDR1 MNHNS, CDR2 SASEGT. CDR3 DNA: TGTGCCAGCTCAATAACGGGGCAGCTCTACGAGCAGTACTTC. Encoded protein: CASSITGQLYEQYF.

This clonotype came up many times. As DNA, the CDR3 is TGTGCCAGCAGCCCCCGGGACAGGCCGCGGGAGCAGTACTTC. This encodes CASSPRDRPREQYF. This rearrangement joins TRBV12-3 or TRBV12-4 to TRBJ2-7; TRBD1 matches at 8 bases. The CDR3 has 14 residues. V gave up 6 bases and J gave up 7 bases; unmatched junction bases: 11.

This clonotype was picked up many times. V and J are TRBV5-1 and TRBJ1-2; possibly TRBD1 for D (6 bases). There are 15 residues in the CDR3. Germline assignment: CDR1 SGHRS and CDR2 YFSETQ. Trimming cost V 0 bases and J 8 bases, with 17 bases left between them. CDR3 in amino acids: CASSLDTGLTRGYTF. CDR3 in DNA: TGCGCCAGCAGCTTGGATACAGGGCTAACGAGGGGCTACACCTTC.

In the case of this clonotype: With only one base between it and a far larger clone, this is likely a read error. The chain uses TRBV12-3 or TRBV12-4 and TRBJ1-4; TRBD1 aligns across 7 bases. V shed 7 bases and J 8 bases; nucleotides not matched to a gene: 10. This CDR3 has 14 residues. The CDR3 DNA reads TGTGCCAGCACCCTAACAGGGGAAGAGGAAAAACTGTTTTTT. Residues: CASTLTGEEEKLFF.

This clonotype was observed at least ten times. One junction end does not reproduce the germline sequence, and a read error may be involved. V usage is TRBV5-1 and J usage is TRBJ1-1, with D hard to call. Germline V lookup: CDR1 SGHRS, CDR2 YFSETQ. CDR3 length equals 14 residues. CDR3 in DNA: TGTGCCAGCAGCTTATTTTCAGGGAACACTGAAGCTTTCTTT. Its protein product is CASSLFSGNTEAFF.

This clonotype was counted ten times or more. V and J are TRBV27 and TRBJ2-5; 11 bases map to TRBD2. CDR3 size: 16 residues. Losses at the gene ends were 11 bases for V and 4 bases for J; bases not matched to a gene: 15. Looked up from germline, CDR1 is MNHEY and CDR2 is SMNVEV (reference sequence). The CDR3 DNA reads TGTGCCCCCCCGGGACTAGCGGATCCAGGAGGAGAGACCCAGTACTTC. Protein product: CAPPGLADPGGETQYF.

This clonotype has at least ten counts. This chain connects TRBV27 to TRBJ1-6; D unresolved. Germline assignment: CDR1 MNHEY and CDR2 SMNVEV (reference sequence). V was cut by 3 bases and J by 5 bases, with 5 bases left in between. The CDR3 contains 13 residues. CDR3 region: CASSFDDNSPLHF. The CDR3 coding sequence is TGTGCCAGCAGTTTCGACGATAATTCACCCCTCCACTTT.

Of note for this clonotype: Likely a read error: the CDR3 ends without its conserved phenylalanine or tryptophan. V is TRBV11-2 and J is TRBJ1-1; D ambiguous. This CDR3 comprises 16 residues. V lost 5 bases to trimming and J lost 1 base, with 17 bases between them. Germline V CDR1 and CDR2: SGHAT, FQNNGV. The CDR3 protein is CASSRSGRTRNTEAFL. In nucleotides, the CDR3 is TGTGCCAGCAGCCGATCAGGACGGACCAGGAACACTGAAGCTTTCCTT.

This clonotype was detected a few times. This rearrangement joins TRBV6-5 to TRBJ2-7, with D possibly TRBD2 on 6 matching bases. Germline assignment: CDR1 MNHEY and CDR2 SVGAGI. The CDR3 is made up of 15 amino acids. Between the trimmed V and J ends, which lost 4 bases and 0 bases, there was a span of 13 bases. CDR3: CASSLVADGSYEQYF. DNA for the CDR3: TGTGCCAGCAGTTTAGTAGCGGACGGCTCCTACGAGCAGTACTTC.

This clonotype was observed at least ten times. The chain has TRBV5-5 and TRBJ2-3; tentatively, D is TRBD2 (6 bases). Germline loops: CDR1 SGHKS, CDR2 YYEKEE (reference sequence). The length of the CDR3 is 17 residues. V dropped 2 bases and J dropped 4 bases, with 20 bases sitting between them. The CDR3 bases are TGTGCCAGCAGCTTCGCCTCCCTGAGACTAGTCGCAGATACGCAGTATTTT. It specifies CASSFASLRLVADTQYF.

The chain carries TRBV4-2 and TRBJ2-7; the D gene is possibly TRBD2 (6 bases). Germline values: CDR1 LGHNA, CDR2 YNFKEQ. The CDR3 has 14 residues. The V gene lost 1 base and the J gene lost 5 bases, with 12 bases spanning the gap. CDR3 sequence (DNA): TGTGCCAGCAGCCAAGGGAGGGAGGTCGACGAGCAGTACTTC. Amino acids: CASSQGREVDEQYF.

This clonotype was found many times. This CDR3 reads CASSWGGTSEQYF. In DNA form, the CDR3 reads TGTGCCAGCAGTTGGGGGGGTACCTCCGAGCAGTACTTC. The rearrangement links TRBV28 to TRBJ2-7; 7 nucleotides line up with TRBD2. The V gene end was trimmed by 4 bases and the J gene end by 6 bases; junction bases not matched to a gene: 6. Per germline, CDR1 MDHEN and CDR2 SYDVKM. The CDR3 spans 13 residues.

V usage is TRBV29-1 and J usage is TRBJ1-5, with a weak D call TRBD1 (5 bases). Per the germline V gene, CDR1 is SQVTM and CDR2 is ANQGSEA. V dropped 2 bases and J dropped 3 bases, with 14 bases sitting between them. The CDR3 runs 15 residues. CDR3 sequence: CSVELDRSPNQPQHF. Here the CDR3 DNA reads TGCAGCGTTGAACTAGACAGATCCCCCAATCAGCCCCAGCATTTT.

This clonotype was seen only a few times. This may arise from a read error, as a much more abundant clone is one base away. The chain couples TRBV13 to TRBJ2-5; D is perhaps TRBD2 (7 bases). Trimming cost V 7 bases and J 11 bases, with 20 bases left between them. The V gene's germline CDR1 is PRHDT and CDR2 FYEKMQ (reference sequence). The CDR3 covers 13 residues. The CDR3 region is CASKGGNRDEQYF. Here the CDR3 DNA reads TGTGCCAGCAAGGGGGGGAATAGAGATGAGCAGTACTTC.

This clonotype was seen at least ten times. The V gene is TRBV9, the J gene TRBJ1-4; 7 bases are shared with TRBD1. CDR1 and CDR2 from the germline V gene are SGDLS and YYNGEE. This CDR3 has 15 amino acids. With 3 bases clipped from V and 2 bases from J, the junction kept 4 bases outside the gene matches. The CDR3 region is CASSAQGRTNEKLFF. CDR3 sequence (DNA): TGTGCCAGCAGCGCACAGGGGCGGACTAATGAAAAACTGTTTTTT.

Ten or more counts support this clonotype. The genes are TRBV12-3 or TRBV12-4 and TRBJ2-4; 13 bases map to TRBD2. The length of the CDR3 is 14 residues. The junction had 4 bases not matched to a gene; V was cut back by 6 bases and J by 8 bases. The CDR3 region is CASRRTSGSYIQYF. In DNA, the CDR3 is TGTGCCAGCAGACGGACTAGCGGGAGTTACATTCAGTACTTC.